The sequence of this T cell receptor (beta chain) was determined in a study of blood T cell repertoires in COVID-19. The CDR3 loop spans 18 amino acids. The V segment lost 6 bases and the J segment 0 bases; nucleotides outside the gene matches: 12. Germline V CDR1 and CDR2: MNHEY, SMNVEV (reference sequence). Some clones are missing from TCRdb's copy, which holds only in-frame ones; the method was immunoSEQ multiplex PCR. Altogether 150,000 to 160,000 clones are present, about 90% being singletons, with the ten largest covering roughly 0.51%. This sequence joins TRBV27 and TRBJ2-3; the match to TRBD2 covers 10 bases. This sequence was found in a man between 50 and 59 years old with acute or convalescent COVID-19. The sequencing input was peripheral blood. In DNA form, the CDR3 reads TGTGCCAGCAGCCGAACCGGGACTAGCGCTTACAGCACAGATACGCAGTATTTT. Encoded protein: CASSRTGTSAYSTDTQYF.